These 18 T cell receptor beta chains were sequenced from one sample in a study of T cell changes during pregnancy in multiple sclerosis. The repertoire was sequenced with immunoSEQ multiplex PCR; TCRdb's copy has only in-frame clones and lacks some. This sample has roughly 75,000 clones, with 85% to 95% found just once. Here the sequenced sample was peripheral blood, taken in the third trimester of pregnancy. All receptors derive from a female donor in good health, enrolled as a control in a pregnancy study.

The V and J genes are TRBV9 and TRBJ1-2, with TRBD1 matching 9 bases. J was trimmed by 5 bases and V by 2 bases; bases with no gene match: 4. In germline, CDR1 is SGDLS, CDR2 YYNGEE. This CDR3 contains 14 residues. CDR3 sequence (DNA): TGTGCCAGCAGCGTCACAGGGGGCGGGTATGGCTACACCTTC. Translated, it gives CASSVTGGGYGYTF.

The V call is TRBV11-1, the J call TRBJ2-2; 10 nucleotides line up with TRBD1. With 5 bases clipped from V and 10 bases from J, the junction kept 10 bases outside the gene matches. Germline CDR1 is SGHAT and CDR2 is FQDESV (reference sequence). The CDR3 covers 15 residues. The CDR3 loop reads CASSPRDRGFVELFF. CDR3 in DNA: TGTGCCAGCAGCCCACGGGACAGGGGCTTCGTGGAGCTGTTTTTT.

The rearrangement links TRBV2 to TRBJ2-1; 7 bases are a match to TRBD2. J lost 9 bases, V lost 6 bases, and 2 bases had no gene match. CDR3 length: 11 amino acids. The germline CDR1 and CDR2 sequences are SNHLY and FYNNEI. The CDR3 nucleotides read TGTGCCAGCAGAGTAGCGGGTGAGCAGTTCTTC. It yields the protein CASRVAGEQFF.

The V gene is TRBV12-5, the J gene TRBJ2-5, with a possible D match to TRBD2 (6 bases). V shed 0 bases and J shed 0 bases, with 26 bases lying between them. The germline CDR1 and CDR2 sequences are LGHNT and FRNRAP. The CDR3 consists of 21 residues. The CDR3 coding sequence is TGTGCTAGTGGTTTGGTACTAGGGACTCTCCTGGATACAATCAACCAAGAGACCCAGTACTTC. Amino acids: CASGLVLGTLLDTINQETQYF.

The chain combines TRBV9 with TRBJ1-2; TRBD1 matches at 7 bases. The junction had 7 bases not matched to a gene; V was cut back by 2 bases and J by 6 bases. The CDR3 consists of 14 residues. Germline V gene data show CDR1 as SGDLS and CDR2 as YYNGEE. The CDR3 reads CASSVGPQGDGYTF. The CDR3 coding sequence is TGTGCCAGCAGCGTCGGACCCCAGGGGGATGGCTACACCTTC.

The chain recombines TRBV5-6 with TRBJ2-2, with D uncertain. V was pared by 4 bases and J by 5 bases, with 15 bases between. The CDR3 spans 15 residues. The V gene's germline CDR1 is SGHDT and CDR2 YYEEEE. CDR3 sequence reads: CASSTPPHSTGELFF. The CDR3 DNA follows: TGTGCCAGCAGCACCCCACCCCACTCGACCGGGGAGCTGTTTTTT.

This chain uses TRBV27 with TRBJ2-3; D call uncertain. Deletions cut 5 bases from V and 1 base from J, with 16 bases between. This CDR3 has 16 amino acids. Germline loops: CDR1 MNHEY, CDR2 SMNVEV (reference sequence). DNA for the CDR3: TGTGCCAGCAGTCTAAACTCTAACGTGCGCACAGATACGCAGTATTTT. It yields the protein CASSLNSNVRTDTQYF.

The rearrangement uses TRBV11-2 and TRBJ2-4, with 9 bases lining up with TRBD2. The CDR3 is 15 amino acids. The germline CDR1 and CDR2 sequences are SGHAT and FQNNGV. J lost 3 bases, V lost 1 base, and 1 base had no gene match. The CDR3 spells CASSLVSGSKNIQYF. CDR3 nucleotides: TGTGCCAGCAGCTTAGTTAGCGGGAGCAAAAACATTCAGTACTTC.

The rearrangement links TRBV5-4 to TRBJ1-2; TRBD1 is a possible D gene (6 bases). The CDR3 consists of 12 residues. The germline gives CDR1 SGHNT, CDR2 YYREEE (reference sequence). The V and J ends lost 4 bases and 5 bases respectively, with 9 bases between them. The CDR3 protein is CASSPGVYGYTF. In DNA form, the CDR3 reads TGTGCCAGCAGCCCAGGGGTATATGGCTACACCTTC.

This clone showed up just a few times. This CDR3 is CASSLGGAYGYTF. CDR3 DNA sequence: TGTGCCAGCAGCTTAGGGGGGGCCTATGGCTACACCTTC. The V and J genes are TRBV13 and TRBJ1-2; possible D gene TRBD1, 6 bases. The germline V gene has CDR1 PRHDT and CDR2 FYEKMQ (reference sequence). With 0 bases removed from V and 4 bases from J, the gap between germline ends came to 6 bases. There are 13 residues in the CDR3.

The chain has TRBV4-3 and TRBJ2-1; 9 bases match TRBD2. The germline gives CDR1 LGHNA, CDR2 YSLEER. The CDR3 length is 17 residues. Trimming took 0 bases from V and 6 from J; bases not matched to a gene: 9. CDR3 in DNA: TGCGCCAGCAGCCAAGAAACTGTTGCGGGAGGGCCCAATGAGCAGTTCTTC. This sequence encodes CASSQETVAGGPNEQFF.

This clone occurred once. V is TRBV5-4 and J is TRBJ2-5, with D maybe TRBD2 (6 bases). The CDR3 is made up of 13 amino acids. V was pared by 6 bases and J by 4 bases, with 13 bases between. From germline, CDR1 is SGHNT and CDR2 YYREEE (reference sequence). Here the CDR3 DNA reads TGTGCCAGCACCGCGACTAGTCCAGAGACCCAGTACTTC. Amino acids: CASTATSPETQYF.

This rearrangement joins TRBV6-1 to TRBJ2-5; possible D gene TRBD1, 6 bases. CDR3 length: 13 amino acids. V gave up 8 bases and J gave up 5 bases, with 15 bases separating them. The V gene's germline CDR1 is MNHNS and CDR2 SASEGT. CDR3 sequence reads: CASCGGSGETQYF. The DNA for the CDR3 is TGTGCCAGCTGTGGGGGCTCTGGGGAGACCCAGTACTTC.

The chain combines TRBV25-1 with TRBJ2-7, with D possibly matching TRBD1 (6 bases). The CDR3 sequence is 15 residues long. Per the germline V gene, CDR1 is MGHDK and CDR2 is SYGVNS. V gave up 7 bases and J gave up 4 bases, with 20 bases separating them. The CDR3 protein is CASTRGVGFWYEQYF. As DNA, the CDR3 is TGTGCCAGCACCAGGGGCGTAGGGTTTTGGTACGAGCAGTACTTC.

This chain joins TRBV25-1 and TRBJ2-3; D gene unclear. Germline V gene sequence: CDR1 MGHDK, CDR2 SYGVNS. The CDR3 runs 14 residues. Trimming stripped 1 base from V and 1 base from J, with 6 bases between. CDR3 DNA: TGTGCCAGCAGTGAATCAACAGGCACAGATACGCAGTATTTT. Protein sequence: CASSESTGTDTQYF.

The rearrangement joins TRBV28 to TRBJ2-1; D unclear. V was shortened by 7 bases and J by 8 bases, with 12 bases between the two germline ends. Germline V gene lookup returns CDR1 MDHEN and CDR2 SYDVKM. The CDR3 totals 12 residues. CDR3 region: CASNSPNDEQFF. In DNA form, the CDR3 reads TGTGCCAGCAATTCTCCTAACGATGAGCAGTTCTTC.

The chain employs TRBV5-1 and TRBJ1-1; 7 positions match TRBD1. The ends lost 5 bases at V and 0 bases at J; junction bases unmatched: 4. This CDR3 has 14 amino acids. Germline V CDR1 and CDR2: SGHRS, YFSETQ. The CDR3 protein is CASRGTVLNTEAFF. The CDR3 DNA reads as TGCGCCAGCAGGGGGACAGTCCTGAACACTGAAGCTTTCTTT.

The chain carries TRBV19 and TRBJ1-2; D perhaps matches TRBD1 (5 bases). Trimming left V 9 bases short and J 5 bases short, with 22 bases between. The CDR3 is 15 residues long. The germline CDR1 and CDR2 sequences are LNHDA and SQIVND (reference sequence). This CDR3 reads CASLGGLGGGYGYTF. The CDR3 bases are TGTGCCAGCCTTGGGGGACTTGGTGGGGGATATGGCTACACCTTC.